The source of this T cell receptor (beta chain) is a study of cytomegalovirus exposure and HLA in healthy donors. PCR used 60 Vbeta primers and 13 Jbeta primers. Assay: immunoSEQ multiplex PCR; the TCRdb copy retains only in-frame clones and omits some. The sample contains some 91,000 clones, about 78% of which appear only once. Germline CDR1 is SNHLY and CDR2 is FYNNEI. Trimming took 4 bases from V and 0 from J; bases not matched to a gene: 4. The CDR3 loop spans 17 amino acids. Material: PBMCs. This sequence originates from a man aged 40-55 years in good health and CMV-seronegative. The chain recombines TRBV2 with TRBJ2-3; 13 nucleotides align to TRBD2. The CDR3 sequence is CASSGTSGGTSTDTQYF. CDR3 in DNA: TGTGCCAGCAGTGGGACTAGCGGGGGCACTAGCACAGATACGCAGTATTTT.